The 15 T cell receptor beta chains listed next were all sequenced from one sample in a study of siplizumab effects on memory and regulatory T cells. TCRdb's copy holds only in-frame clones and misses some; the assay was immunoSEQ multiplex PCR. Counted here are about 50,000 clones, roughly 84% occurring once; the ten biggest clones make up 0.3% to 0.45%. Input material: naive CD8+ T cells sorted from blood. The receptors here all came from a human donor in good health.

The V call is TRBV11-2, the J call TRBJ2-7, with TRBD1 as a possible D gene (6 bases). The CDR3 runs 13 residues. The germline CDR1 and CDR2 sequences are SGHAT and FQNNGV. V gave up 3 bases and J gave up 3 bases, with 9 bases separating them. CDR3 in amino acids: CASSLVQGYEQYF. CDR3 bases: TGTGCCAGCAGCTTGGTACAGGGCTACGAGCAGTACTTC. Drawing the rest from reference TRBV11-2 and TRBJ2-7, the complete variable domain is EAGVAQSPRYKIIEKRQSVAFWCNPISGHATLYWYQQILGQGPKLLIQFQNNGVVDDSQLPKDRFSAERLKGVDSTLKIQPAKLEDSAVYLCASSLVQGYEQYFGPGTRLTVT.

This chain joins TRBV27 and TRBJ2-4, with 11 positions matching TRBD1. Germline lookup yields CDR1 MNHEY and CDR2 SMNVEV (reference sequence). This CDR3 is 19 amino acids long. V dropped 7 bases and J dropped 7; count of bases not matched to a gene: 21. DNA for the CDR3: TGTGCCAGCACCCCTCGGGGACAGGGGGTGTACGTTAGCGGGAACATTCAGTACTTC. Its translation is CASTPRGQGVYVSGNIQYF.

The rearrangement links TRBV10-3 to TRBJ1-2; D ambiguous. The CDR3 has 11 amino acids. V lost 6 bases to trimming and J lost 5 bases, with 7 bases between them. Per the germline V gene, CDR1 is ENHRY and CDR2 is SYGVKD. In DNA, the CDR3 is TGTGCCATCAGCCTGGGATATGGCTACACCTTC. Translating gives CAISLGYGYTF.

The J gene is TRBJ1-6, the V gene TRBV7-8; D is ambiguous. Trimming took off 5 bases at V and 10 bases at J, with 15 bases between the two ends. The CDR3 spans 14 residues. CDR1 is SGHVS and CDR2 is FQNEAQ in the germline V gene. CDR3 nucleotides: TGTGCCAGCAGCCCGATTGAGGGTAAATCACCCCTCCACTTT. Protein product: CASSPIEGKSPLHF. The full variable domain, rest sourced from reference TRBV7-8 and TRBJ1-6, is GAGVSQSPRYKVAKRGQDVALRCDPISGHVSLFWYQQALGQGPEFLTYFQNEAQLDKSGLPSDRFFAERPEGSVSTLKIQRTQQEDSAVYLCASSPIEGKSPLHFGNGTRLTVT.

This rearrangement joins TRBV4-1 to TRBJ2-1; 9 nucleotides line up with TRBD2. The V gene end was trimmed by 5 bases and the J gene end by 6 bases; junction bases not matched to a gene: 14. CDR1 is MGHRA, CDR2 YSYEKL, per germline. CDR3 length: 17 amino acids. The CDR3 sequence is CASSGIAGDIFFNEQFF. The CDR3 nucleotides read TGCGCCAGCAGCGGCATAGCGGGGGACATATTTTTCAATGAGCAGTTCTTC.

Details on this clone: The junction differs from germline at one of its ends, possibly a read error. The V call is TRBV7-8, the J call TRBJ2-7; 7 bases are shared with TRBD1. The CDR3 sequence is 15 residues long. Germline CDR1 SGHVS, CDR2 FQNEAQ. CDR3 DNA: TGTGCCAGCAGCTTAGCCCAGACAGGGATGTACGAGCAGTGCTTC. Protein: CASSLAQTGMYEQCF.

J is TRBJ2-7 and V is TRBV27, with TRBD1 identical over 7 bases. The CDR3 sequence is 15 residues long. Germline V CDR1 and CDR2: MNHEY, SMNVEV (reference sequence). V was pared by 1 base and J by 1 base, with 4 bases of the junction left unmatched. CDR3 protein: CASSLLQGLSYEQYF. The CDR3 region has the DNA TGTGCCAGCAGTTTATTACAGGGGCTGTCCTACGAGCAGTACTTC.

This chain joins TRBV11-2 and TRBJ2-1; 8 nucleotides match TRBD1. From germline, CDR1 is SGHAT and CDR2 FQNNGV. The CDR3 has 14 residues. With V trimmed by 8 bases and J by 2 bases, 5 bases remained unmatched. CDR3 coding DNA: TGTGCCAGCCCCGGACAGGGACCCTACAATGAGCAGTTCTTC. Protein: CASPGQGPYNEQFF.

J is TRBJ2-1 and V is TRBV5-1, with TRBD2 as a possible D gene (7 bases). Trimming cost V 0 bases and J 6 bases, with 16 bases left between them. CDR1 is SGHRS, CDR2 YFSETQ, per germline. The CDR3 is 16 amino acids. CDR3 in DNA: TGCGCCAGCAGCTTGGCCTTCGGGGGGCGAGGCAATGAGCAGTTCTTC. Protein product: CASSLAFGGRGNEQFF.

This clone was recorded only once. The rearrangement uses TRBV19 and TRBJ2-1, with 7 bases lining up with TRBD2. V trimming: 5 bases; J trimming: 4 bases; junction bases outside the gene matches: 11. This CDR3 is 16 amino acids long. Germline CDR1 is LNHDA and CDR2 is SQIVND (reference sequence). CDR3 amino acids: CASSSHLGEGYNEQFF. The CDR3 nucleotides are TGTGCCAGTAGTTCCCATCTGGGGGAGGGGTACAATGAGCAGTTCTTC.

The V gene is TRBV6-6, the J gene TRBJ1-2; 7 bases fit TRBD1. Unmatched junction bases numbered 4, after V lost 7 bases and J lost 5 bases. Per germline, CDR1 MNHNY and CDR2 SVGAGI (reference sequence). CDR3 length equals 12 residues. The CDR3 reads CASTRTGYGYTF. CDR3 bases: TGTGCCAGCACCCGGACAGGTTATGGCTACACCTTC.

The chain links TRBV7-2 to TRBJ1-5; no firm D call. Germline CDR1 and CDR2: SGHTA and FQGNSA. The CDR3 runs to 15 residues. V was trimmed by 4 bases and J by 0 bases, leaving 10 bases between them. For the CDR3, the DNA is TGTGCCAGCAGCTCCCGGTCCTCTAGCAATCAGCCCCAGCATTTT. Translating it yields CASSSRSSSNQPQHF.

The chain uses TRBV11-1 and TRBJ2-5; D may match TRBD1 or TRBD2 (6 bases each). Germline CDR1 reads SGHAT; CDR2 reads FQDESV (reference sequence). V gave up 3 bases and J gave up 5 bases, with 13 bases separating them. The CDR3 runs 14 residues. The CDR3 reads CASSLGGRSETQYF. CDR3 nucleotides: TGTGCCAGCAGCTTGGGGGGCCGGAGTGAGACCCAGTACTTC.

This rearrangement joins TRBV7-6 to TRBJ1-1, with a weak D call TRBD1 (6 bases). Deletions cut 3 bases from V and 0 bases from J, with 8 bases between. Looked up from germline, CDR1 is SGHVS and CDR2 is FNYEAQ. The CDR3 has 14 residues. CDR3 amino acids: CASSFQGMNTEAFF. CDR3 nucleotide sequence: TGTGCCAGCAGCTTCCAGGGGATGAACACTGAAGCTTTCTTT. The whole variable domain, filled in from reference TRBV7-6 and TRBJ1-1, reads GAGVSQSPRYKVTKRGQDVALRCDPISGHVSLYWYRQALGQGPEFLTYFNYEAQQDKSGLPNDRFSAERPEGSISTLTIQRTEQRDSAMYRCASSFQGMNTEAFFGQGTRLTVV.

The V and J genes are TRBV19 and TRBJ2-1; 9 nucleotides align to TRBD2. V was pared by 6 bases and J by 3 bases, with 12 bases of the junction left unmatched. The CDR3 has 17 amino acids. The germline CDR1 and CDR2 sequences are LNHDA and SQIVND (reference sequence). The CDR3 DNA follows: TGTGCCAGTAGATCACTAGCGGGCCCTGAACTCTACAATGAGCAGTTCTTC. As protein: CASRSLAGPELYNEQFF.